This T cell receptor (beta chain) was found in a study of T cell repertoires in cytomegalovirus infection. Findings and limits, study-wide: Ex vivo, HLA-C-restricted CMV-specific TCR beta clonotypes prevailed over the rest of the response. Adding up the frequency of public TCR beta families identified people who carried CMV plus the relevant HLA.

TCRdb processed the reads anew with MiXCR; each CDR3 protein has one entry. The sample has roughly 280,000 distinct CDR3 sequences, 12% to 15% seen once. Per the germline V gene, CDR1 is SGHVS and CDR2 is FNYEAQ. This CDR3 contains 19 residues. Trimming cost V 2 bases and J 3 bases; bases outside gene matches: 12. This clonotype was picked up many times. Its antigen is undetermined. V usage is TRBV7-6 and J usage is TRBJ2-1, with 11 bases matching TRBD2. This receptor was identified in a human donor in good health (CMV status not recorded). Some clones in this sample may be carry-over from other donors' samples. Sequencing was carried out using PBMCs. CDR3 sequence reads: CASSLNPSGGTSFYNEQFF. As DNA, the CDR3 is TGTGCCAGCAGCTTAAACCCTAGCGGGGGGACTTCCTTCTACAATGAGCAGTTCTTC. Full variable domain (missing parts from reference TRBV7-6 and TRBJ2-1): GAGVSQSPRYKVTKRGQDVALRCDPISGHVSLYWYRQALGQGPEFLTYFNYEAQQDKSGLPNDRFSAERPEGSISTLTIQRTEQRDSAMYRCASSLNPSGGTSFYNEQFFGPGTRLTVL.